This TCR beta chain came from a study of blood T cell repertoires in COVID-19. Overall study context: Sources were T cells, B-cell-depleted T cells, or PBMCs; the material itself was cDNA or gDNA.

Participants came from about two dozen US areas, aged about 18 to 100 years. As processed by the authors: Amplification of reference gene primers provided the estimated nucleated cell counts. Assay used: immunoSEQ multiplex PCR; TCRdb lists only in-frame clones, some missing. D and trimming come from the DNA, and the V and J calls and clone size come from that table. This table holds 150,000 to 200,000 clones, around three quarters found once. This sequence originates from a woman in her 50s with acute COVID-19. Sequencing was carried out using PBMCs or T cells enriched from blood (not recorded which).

The CDR3 reads CASSPLSASTAADTEAFF. The CDR3 DNA reads TGTGCCAGCTCACCACTCTCGGCCTCCACCGCCGCGGACACTGAAGCTTTCTTT. V usage is TRBV18 and J usage is TRBJ1-1; D is undetermined. This CDR3 is 18 amino acids long. V was cut by 1 base and J by 3 bases, with 21 bases left in between. Germline CDR1 is KGHSH and CDR2 is LQKENI.